This T cell receptor (beta chain) was found in a study of T cell responses to AZD1222 COVID-19 vaccine. The germline V gene has CDR1 KGHSH and CDR2 LQKENI. Trimming shortened V by 4 bases and J by 6 bases, and 18 bases separated the two germline ends. This CDR3 contains 16 residues. Data came from immunoSEQ multiplex PCR; TCRdb stores just in-frame clones and leaves some out. The data contain around 120,000 clones, 85% to 90% of them singletons. In regard to this clone: No antigen is known for it.

Whole-study findings and limits: Across spike, vaccine-associated CD4 TCRs were found, dominant at 160-218 and 743-854. Clonal diversity may have been underestimated in mostly white British donors. In all cases, repertoires were sampled only after the peak T cell response.

This sequence joins TRBV18 and TRBJ2-2; maybe TRBD2 (5 bases). Sequences were derived from peripheral blood, sampled 28 days after the second AZD1222 dose. The clonotype originates from an adult who received the AZD1222 COVID-19 vaccine. The DNA of the CDR3 is TGTGCCAGCTCACTCAAGAGCGAGGGAGTCGCCGGGGAGCTGTTTTTT. Its protein product is CASSLKSEGVAGELFF. Based on the CDR3 plus reference TRBV18 and TRBJ2-2, the full variable domain is NAGVMQNPRHLVRRRGQEARLRCSPMKGHSHVYWYRQLPEEGLKFMVYLQKENIIDESGMPKERFSAEFPKEGPSILRIQQVVRGDSAAYFCASSLKSEGVAGELFFGEGSRLTVL.